A single sample gave rise to the 22 T cell receptor beta chains below, sequenced in a study of T cell repertoires in ileal Crohn's disease. The time point denotes: neoterminal ileum biopsy at postoperative endoscopy, about 6 months after surgery. Clones were sequenced by immunoSEQ multiplex PCR, and TCRdb holds only the in-frame ones, with some missing. The data contain about 5,400 clones, around 69% of them singletons. The sequencing input was ileal tissue. The source is an adult with Crohn's disease.

The chain has TRBV7-2 and TRBJ1-1; weak D call: TRBD1 (5 bases). Trimming stripped 2 bases from V and 3 bases from J, with 16 bases between. CDR1 is SGHTA and CDR2 is FQGNSA in the germline V gene. The CDR3 sequence is 16 residues long. CDR3: CASSLSGAAPYTEAFF. CDR3 nucleotide sequence: TGTGCCAGCAGCTTAAGTGGGGCAGCCCCCTACACTGAAGCTTTCTTT.

The rearrangement uses TRBV4-2 and TRBJ2-1; TRBD2 aligns across 10 bases. The CDR3 consists of 16 residues. The trim removed 4 bases at V and 1 base at J, leaving 4 bases unmatched. The V gene's germline CDR1 is LGHNA and CDR2 YNFKEQ. CDR3 region: CASSRGTSASYNEQFF. The CDR3 DNA follows: TGTGCCAGCAGCCGCGGGACTAGCGCGTCCTACAATGAGCAGTTCTTC.

This clone has a handful of counts. V usage is TRBV14 and J usage is TRBJ2-1, with D unresolved. Germline lookup yields CDR1 SGHDN and CDR2 FVKESK. V gave up 5 bases and J gave up 6 bases, with 17 bases separating them. The CDR3 loop spans 15 amino acids. The CDR3 is CASSYRGNLGNEQFF. The CDR3 DNA is TGTGCCAGCAGCTACCGAGGAAATTTGGGCAATGAGCAGTTCTTC.

The chain employs TRBV28 and TRBJ2-3; 9 positions match TRBD2. V lost 6 bases and J lost 6; bases outside the gene matches: 13. The V gene's germline CDR1 is MDHEN and CDR2 SYDVKM. The CDR3 runs 16 residues. DNA for the CDR3: TGTGCCAGCAGCCCGACTAGCGGCCGGTTGGGGGATACGCAGTATTTT. Translation: CASSPTSGRLGDTQYF.

This chain connects TRBV6-5 to TRBJ1-6; 7 bases are shared with TRBD1. Germline CDR1 is MNHEY and CDR2 is SVGAGI. This CDR3 has 15 residues. V dropped 8 bases and J dropped 8; count of bases not matched to a gene: 12. CDR3 in DNA: TGTGCCAGCGGATATCAAGAAGGGGGCCATTCACCCCTCCACTTT. This translates into CASGYQEGGHSPLHF.

The rearrangement links TRBV7-9 to TRBJ1-1; 9 positions agree with TRBD1. J was trimmed by 3 bases and V by 5 bases; bases with no gene match: 4. From germline, CDR1 is SEHNR and CDR2 FQNEAQ (reference sequence). This CDR3 comprises 14 residues. CDR3 DNA: TGTGCCAGCAGCCGGGACAGGGAGTACACTGAAGCTTTCTTT. Encoded protein: CASSRDREYTEAFF.

The chain is built from TRBV6-5 and TRBJ2-7; 8 bases fit TRBD1. CDR3 length equals 14 residues. Germline V gene sequence: CDR1 MNHEY, CDR2 SVGAGI. J was trimmed by 3 bases and V by 6 bases; bases with no gene match: 7. CDR3 in DNA: TGTGCCAGCAGCTCCGGGACAGGCTTCTACGAGCAGTACTTC. Amino acids: CASSSGTGFYEQYF.

This clone was counted a few times. This chain joins TRBV7-3 and TRBJ2-1, with TRBD2 matching 9 bases. Germline assignment: CDR1 SGHTA and CDR2 FQGTGA. The V segment lost 2 bases and the J segment 7 bases; nucleotides outside the gene matches: 6. The CDR3 covers 15 residues. For the CDR3, the DNA is TGTGCCAGCAGCTTAGGTCGCCTAGCGGGGAATGAGCAGTTCTTC. This translates into CASSLGRLAGNEQFF. Drawing the rest from reference TRBV7-3 and TRBJ2-1, the complete variable domain is GAGVSQTPSNKVTEKGKYVELRCDPISGHTALYWYRQSLGQGPEFLIYFQGTGAADDSGLPNDRFFAVRPEGSVSTLKIQRTERGDSAVYLCASSLGRLAGNEQFFGPGTRLTVL.

This chain uses TRBV10-3 with TRBJ2-3; TRBD2 matches at 8 bases. V shed 11 bases, J shed 0 bases, and the junction held 4 bases outside the gene matches. The CDR3 is made up of 13 amino acids. CDR1 is ENHRY, CDR2 SYGVKD, per germline. CDR3 sequence: CAATSGSTDTQYF. The CDR3, as DNA: TGTGCCGCCACTAGCGGAAGCACAGATACGCAGTATTTT.

V and J are TRBV5-1 and TRBJ1-1, with a tentative D call TRBD1 (5 bases). This CDR3 is 14 amino acids long. V dropped 5 bases and J dropped 4 bases, with 15 bases sitting between them. Germline V gene data show CDR1 as SGHRS and CDR2 as YFSETQ. CDR3 sequence reads: CASRALATGTEAFF. The DNA for the CDR3 is TGCGCCAGCAGGGCATTGGCTACAGGCACTGAAGCTTTCTTT. The full variable domain, in which reference TRBV5-1 and TRBJ1-1 provide the parts outside the CDR3, is KAGVTQTPRYLIKTRGQQVTLSCSPISGHRSVSWYQQTPGQGLQFLFEYFSETQRNKGNFPGRFSGRQFSNSRSEMNVSTLELGDSALYLCASRALATGTEAFFGQGTRLTVV.

This chain uses TRBV6-5 with TRBJ1-2; D is unclear. Between the trimmed V and J ends, which lost 7 bases and 4 bases, there was a span of 16 bases. Germline V gives CDR1 MNHEY, CDR2 SVGAGI. The CDR3 contains 14 residues. The CDR3 DNA reads as TGTGCCAGCATCAGTGCGGGAGGTTCCTATGGCTACACCTTC. It codes for CASISAGGSYGYTF.

The chain links TRBV4-3 to TRBJ2-2, with D possibly being TRBD1 (6 bases). This CDR3 is 16 amino acids long. In germline, CDR1 is LGHNA, CDR2 YSLEER. Trimming took 4 bases from V and 6 from J, leaving 18 bases between them. The CDR3: CASSLYLTGVAGELFF. CDR3 bases: TGCGCCAGCAGCCTCTATCTGACAGGTGTGGCCGGGGAGCTGTTTTTT.

The genes are TRBV7-8 and TRBJ1-1, with TRBD1 identical over 7 bases. This CDR3 is 13 amino acids long. V was clipped by 5 bases and J by 3 bases; unmatched bases: 3. Germline V gives CDR1 SGHVS, CDR2 FQNEAQ. The CDR3 nucleotides read TGTGCCAGCAGCAACCAGGGGGACACTGAAGCTTTCTTT. Translation: CASSNQGDTEAFF.

V and J are TRBV19 and TRBJ2-1, with D unresolved. This CDR3 has 16 residues. Trimming shortened V by 3 bases and J by 4 bases, and 16 bases separated the two germline ends. Per germline, CDR1 LNHDA and CDR2 SQIVND (reference sequence). This chain's CDR3 is CASSISGSSVYNEQFF. For the CDR3, the DNA is TGTGCCAGTAGTATCTCAGGCTCTTCAGTATACAATGAGCAGTTCTTC.

This chain uses TRBV11-2 with TRBJ2-1, with 8 bases lining up with TRBD2. V shed 2 bases and J 5 bases; nucleotides not matched to a gene: 2. In germline, CDR1 is SGHAT, CDR2 FQNNGV. The CDR3 runs 14 residues. The CDR3 protein is CASSLQRGHNEQFF. As DNA, the CDR3 is TGTGCCAGCAGCTTACAGCGGGGGCACAATGAGCAGTTCTTC.

The chain employs TRBV2 and TRBJ1-2, with D possibly TRBD1 on 6 matching bases. Between the trimmed V and J ends, which lost 8 bases and 8 bases, there was a span of 21 bases. This CDR3 is built from 14 residues. Germline CDR1 and CDR2: SNHLY and FYNNEI. This CDR3 is CASHERTAPRGYTF. DNA of the CDR3: TGTGCCAGCCACGAACGGACAGCGCCGCGGGGCTACACCTTC.

The V gene is TRBV6-5, the J gene TRBJ2-5, with 7 bases lining up with TRBD2. The CDR3 is 14 residues long. J was trimmed by 4 bases and V by 6 bases; bases with no gene match: 8. Looked up from germline, CDR1 is MNHEY and CDR2 is SVGAGI. The CDR3 is CASRGRRESETQYF. The DNA for the CDR3 is TGTGCCAGCAGGGGCCGGCGGGAGTCAGAGACCCAGTACTTC.

The rearrangement joins TRBV10-1 to TRBJ2-1; D possibly corresponds to TRBD2 (5 bases). Germline-derived CDR1 and CDR2 are WNHNN and SYGVQD (reference sequence). This CDR3 contains 16 residues. V gave up 1 base and J gave up 13 bases, with 23 bases separating them. CDR3 sequence reads: CASSEWGDQPYNGQFF. The CDR3 DNA reads TGCGCCAGCAGTGAGTGGGGAGACCAACCCTACAATGGACAGTTCTTC.

The V call is TRBV4-3, the J call TRBJ1-3, with 7 bases aligning to TRBD1. Germline loops: CDR1 LGHNA, CDR2 YSLEER. Unmatched junction bases numbered 6, after V lost 3 bases and J lost 1 base. The CDR3 sequence is 16 residues long. Here the CDR3 reads CASSQKGAQSGNTIYF. The CDR3 nucleotides read TGCGCCAGCAGCCAGAAGGGGGCGCAATCTGGAAACACCATATATTTT.

This chain connects TRBV19 to TRBJ1-5; tentatively, D is TRBD1 (5 bases). This CDR3 spans 13 amino acids. The ends were cut back, 7 bases at V and 3 bases at J, with 10 bases in the middle. CDR1 and CDR2 from the germline V gene are LNHDA and SQIVND (reference sequence). In nucleotides, the CDR3 is TGTGCCAGTACGTGGGGGGTCAATCAGCCCCAGCATTTT. This translates into CASTWGVNQPQHF.

V and J are TRBV6-5 and TRBJ1-1, with a weak D call TRBD1 (5 bases). V was pared by 7 bases and J by 1 base, with 16 bases between. This CDR3 comprises 15 residues. The germline V gene has CDR1 MNHEY and CDR2 SVGAGI. The CDR3 loop reads CASTRGGPGNTEAFF. The DNA of the CDR3 is TGTGCCAGCACAAGGGGCGGACCTGGGAACACTGAAGCTTTCTTT.

This clone is a singleton in its sample. This chain links TRBV25-1 with TRBJ2-7, with D maybe TRBD1 (5 bases). The CDR3 sequence is 14 residues long. From germline, CDR1 is MGHDK and CDR2 SYGVNS. V was pared by 2 bases and J by 9 bases, with 17 bases between. The CDR3 here is CASSELQVRARQYF. CDR3 in DNA: TGTGCCAGCAGTGAACTACAGGTCCGGGCTCGGCAGTACTTC.